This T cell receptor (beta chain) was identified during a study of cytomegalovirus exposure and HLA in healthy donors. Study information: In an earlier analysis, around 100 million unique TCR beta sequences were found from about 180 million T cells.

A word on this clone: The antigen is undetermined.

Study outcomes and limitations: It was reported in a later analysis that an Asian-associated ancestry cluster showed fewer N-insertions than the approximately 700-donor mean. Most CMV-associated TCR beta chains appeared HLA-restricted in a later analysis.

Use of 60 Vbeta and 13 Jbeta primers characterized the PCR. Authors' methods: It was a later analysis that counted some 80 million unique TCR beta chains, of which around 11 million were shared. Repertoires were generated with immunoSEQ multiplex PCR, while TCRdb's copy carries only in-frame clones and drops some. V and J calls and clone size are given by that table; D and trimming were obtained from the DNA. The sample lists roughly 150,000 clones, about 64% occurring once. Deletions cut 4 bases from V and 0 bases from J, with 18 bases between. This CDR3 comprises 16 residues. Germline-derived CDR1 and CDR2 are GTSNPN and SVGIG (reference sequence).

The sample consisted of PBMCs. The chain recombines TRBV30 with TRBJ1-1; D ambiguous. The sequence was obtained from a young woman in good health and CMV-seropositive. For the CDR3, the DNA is TGTGCCTGGAATTCCGGCCCCCGACAATTGAACACTGAAGCTTTCTTT. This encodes CAWNSGPRQLNTEAFF.